This TCR beta chain is from a study of shared clonotypes between healthy human individuals. The data were produced by immunoSEQ multiplex PCR, yet TCRdb's version contains in-frame clones alone and is incomplete. The data contain approximately 1.4 million clones, about 98% of them singletons. The V and J ends lost 4 bases and 2 bases, in that order; junction bases with no gene match: 8. This CDR3 comprises 16 residues. CDR1 is MNHEY, CDR2 SVGAGI, per germline. Sequencing input: naive CD4+ T cells sorted from blood. Specified subset: CD45RA+ positively selected. The clonotype was recovered from a man aged 25 to 40 in good health. This rearrangement joins TRBV6-5 to TRBJ2-1; 7 nucleotides match TRBD1. DNA for the CDR3: TGTGCCAGCAGTTCGGTACTACAGGGGACCTACAATGAGCAGTTCTTC. Translating it yields CASSSVLQGTYNEQFF.